This T cell receptor (beta chain) was recovered during a study of long-term antiretroviral therapy in people with HIV. Germline-derived CDR1 and CDR2 are SGHDN and FVKESK. V lost 1 base and J lost 6, with 9 bases in between. The CDR3 covers 13 residues. The assay used was immunoSEQ (version v3.0), run at survey level. Data came from immunoSEQ multiplex PCR; TCRdb stores just in-frame clones and leaves some out. Of more than 20,000 clones in the sample, around 84% were seen once. This clone was detected only once. PBMC samples from each donor numbered at least one pre-ART and at least two post-ART. People in the study who had HIV all got their treatment in the United States.

This chain joins TRBV14 and TRBJ1-2; tentatively, D is TRBD1 (5 bases). The sample here was unsorted PBMCs, taken 2.3 years after starting antiretroviral therapy. The TCR was taken from a man aged 40-50 years with HIV. CDR3 loop: CASSQGTSDGYTF. The DNA of the CDR3 is TGTGCCAGCAGCCAAGGGACAAGTGATGGCTACACCTTC.